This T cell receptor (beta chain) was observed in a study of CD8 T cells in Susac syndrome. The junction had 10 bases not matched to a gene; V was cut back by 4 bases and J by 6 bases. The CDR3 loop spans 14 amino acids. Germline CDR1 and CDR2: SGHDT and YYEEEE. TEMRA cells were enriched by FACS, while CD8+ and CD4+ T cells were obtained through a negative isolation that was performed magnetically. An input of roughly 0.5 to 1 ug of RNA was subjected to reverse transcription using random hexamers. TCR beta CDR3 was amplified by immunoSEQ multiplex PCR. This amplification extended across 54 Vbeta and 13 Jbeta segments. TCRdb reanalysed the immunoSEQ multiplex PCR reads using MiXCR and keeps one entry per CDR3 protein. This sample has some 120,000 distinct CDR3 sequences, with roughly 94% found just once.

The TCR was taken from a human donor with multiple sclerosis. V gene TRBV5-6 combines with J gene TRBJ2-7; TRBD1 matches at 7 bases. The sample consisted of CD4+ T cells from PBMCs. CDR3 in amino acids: CASSRTGEGREQYF. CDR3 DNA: TGTGCCAGCAGCCGTACAGGGGAAGGTCGCGAGCAGTACTTC.